This T cell receptor beta chain came from a study of T cell responses to AZD1222 COVID-19 vaccine. V was pared by 3 bases and J by 8 bases, with 10 bases of the junction left unmatched. Germline CDR1 is ENHRY and CDR2 is SYGVKD. The CDR3 length is 16 residues. TCRdb keeps only in-frame clones here, not all; method: immunoSEQ multiplex PCR. The data hold 90,000 to 150,000 clones, with 70% to 90% observed a single time. The sequence was obtained from an adult who received the AZD1222 COVID-19 vaccine. The chain employs TRBV10-3 and TRBJ1-4, with TRBD1 matching over 9 bases. The sequencing used peripheral blood, collected 28 days after the second AZD1222 dose. The CDR3 loop is CAISDVPGTGSEKLFF. DNA of the CDR3: TGTGCCATCAGTGATGTCCCCGGGACAGGGAGCGAAAAACTGTTTTTT.